Presented here are 7 T cell receptor beta chains from one specimen sequenced in a study of T cells in Graves' hyperthyroidism and ophthalmopathy. The investigators amplified TCR beta CDR3 regions from RNA transcripts. TCR CDR3 regions were first amplified by RT-PCR with HTBI primers. TCRdb reprocessed the multiplex PCR reads with MiXCR, giving one entry per CDR3 protein. Of 300,000 to 500,000 distinct CDR3 sequences listed, around an eighth were seen once; the top ten hold approximately 27%. What was sequenced was blood. Receptors originate from a man aged 50 to 59 with Graves' ophthalmopathy.

CDR3 protein: CASSLSRRGGEKLFF. The DNA for the CDR3 is TGTGCCAGCAGTTTATCTCGCAGGGGTGGCGAAAAACTGTTTTTT. J is TRBJ1-4 and V is TRBV27; maybe TRBD1 (6 bases). Germline loops: CDR1 MNHEY, CDR2 SMNVEV (reference sequence). Trimming pared 0 bases from V and 8 bases from J, leaving 13 bases between. The CDR3 has 15 residues. Based on the CDR3 plus reference TRBV27 and TRBJ1-4, the full variable domain is EAQVTQNPRYLITVTGKKLTVTCSQNMNHEYMSWYRQDPGLGLRQIYYSMNVEVTDKGDVPEGYKVSRKEKRNFPLILESPSPNQTSLYFCASSLSRRGGEKLFFGSGTQLSVL.

The sample holds a few counts of this clonotype. The chain couples TRBV18 to TRBJ2-1; 9 bases fit TRBD1. V shed 4 bases, J shed 7 bases, and the junction held 8 bases outside the gene matches. This CDR3 spans 15 amino acids. The germline gives CDR1 KGHSH, CDR2 LQKENI. The CDR3 loop is CASSQTGTGWNEQFF. The CDR3 coding sequence is TGTGCCAGCTCACAAACCGGGACAGGGTGGAATGAGCAGTTCTTC.

This chain joins TRBV5-1 and TRBJ2-2; TRBD2 is a possible D gene (5 bases). The CDR3 spans 14 residues. Germline assignment: CDR1 SGHRS and CDR2 YFSETQ. V lost 7 bases and J lost 1, with 11 bases in between. DNA of the CDR3: TGCGCCAGCCAGCGGCCCTTGAACACCGGGGAGCTGTTTTTT. It is translated as CASQRPLNTGELFF.

This clonotype appeared many times. The rearrangement uses TRBV12-3 or TRBV12-4 and TRBJ2-5; 9 bases align to TRBD2. The V segment lost 3 bases and the J segment 5 bases; nucleotides outside the gene matches: 10. The CDR3 extends over 16 amino acids. The CDR3 DNA reads as TGTGCCAGCAGTTTTTGGGCGGGAGGGCCGGGGGAGACCCAGTACTTC. Translating gives CASSFWAGGPGETQYF.

In the case of this clonotype: A much larger clone lies one base from this, so it may be a read error. CDR3 sequence: CASSSQGARDEKLLF. CDR3 in DNA: TGCGCCAGCAGCTCACAGGGGGCGCGGGATGAAAAACTGCTTTTT. This sequence joins TRBV5-1 and TRBJ1-4; 9 bases fit TRBD1. CDR3 length: 15 amino acids. Germline V CDR1 and CDR2: SGHRS, YFSETQ.

This clonotype was observed many times. The rearrangement links TRBV11-2 to TRBJ2-1; 7 bases map to TRBD1. Losses at the gene ends were 0 bases for V and 7 bases for J; bases not matched to a gene: 6. Germline V gives CDR1 SGHAT, CDR2 FQNNGV. There are 15 residues in the CDR3. CDR3 DNA: TGTGCCAGCAGCTTAGATCAGGGACAGCATAATGAGCAGTTCTTC. Protein product: CASSLDQGQHNEQFF.

This clonotype showed up just a few times. The gene calls are TRBV5-1 and TRBJ2-3; D not resolved. Germline-derived CDR1 and CDR2 are SGHRS and YFSETQ. Trimming pared 3 bases from V and 3 bases from J, leaving 17 bases between. The CDR3 runs 16 residues. In DNA, the CDR3 is TGCGCCAGCAGCTCCAACCGGGCCCACGGTACAGATACGCAGTATTTT. This sequence encodes CASSSNRAHGTDTQYF.